This TCR beta chain was captured by sequencing in a study of OX40 agonist ivuxolimab in advanced cancers. On the study more broadly: The study treated patients with ivuxolimab, an agonistic anti-OX40 (CD134) antibody. Overall study results and limits: Some of the lowest clonal expansion was seen in partial responders at 0.1-3.0 mg/kg. Both CD4+ and CD8+ T cell populations in blood had undergone clonal expansion by week 6 at 0.1 to 3.0 mg/kg. Low normalized clonal expansion also occurred in some nonresponding patients.

As to this clone: No antigen is known for it.

This CDR3 has 14 amino acids. Per the germline V gene, CDR1 is MNHNS and CDR2 is SASEGT. The V and J ends lost 2 bases and 4 bases respectively, with 9 bases between them. Clones were read by immunoSEQ multiplex PCR, and TCRdb kept only the in-frame ones, dropping some. The table lists 45,000 to 55,000 clones, less than 85% of them singletons. The TCR originated in an adult with an advanced solid tumor such as melanoma, head and neck, liver or kidney cancer. The specimen was CD4+ or CD8+ T cells sorted from blood, collected in a trial of the OX40 agonist ivuxolimab. V usage is TRBV6-1 and J usage is TRBJ1-5; perhaps TRBD1 as D (6 bases). This chain's CDR3 is CASSEQRGNQPQHF. For the CDR3, the DNA is TGTGCCAGCAGTGAACAAAGGGGGAATCAGCCCCAGCATTTT.